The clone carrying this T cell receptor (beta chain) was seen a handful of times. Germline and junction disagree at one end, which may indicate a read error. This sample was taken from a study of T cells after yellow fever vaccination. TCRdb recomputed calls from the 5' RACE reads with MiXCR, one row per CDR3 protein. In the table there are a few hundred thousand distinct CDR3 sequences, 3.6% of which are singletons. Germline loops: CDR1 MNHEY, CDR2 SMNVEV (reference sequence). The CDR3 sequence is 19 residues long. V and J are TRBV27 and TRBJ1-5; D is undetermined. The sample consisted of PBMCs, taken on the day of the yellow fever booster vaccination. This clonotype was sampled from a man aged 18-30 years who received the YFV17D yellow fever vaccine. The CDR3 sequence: CTSSLSARMEDWGNQPQHF. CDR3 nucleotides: TGCACCAGCAGTTTATCGGCCAGGATGGAGGATTGGGGCAATCAGCCCCAGCATTTT.